This T cell receptor beta chain derives from a study of blood T cells in healthy people across ages. Germline V gives CDR1 SGDLS, CDR2 YYNGEE. The CDR3 is 16 amino acids. With V trimmed by 3 bases and J by 4 bases, 8 bases remained unmatched. It was with a sample-barcoded 5' primer and a J-beta primer mix that a second PCR of about 7 to 12 cycles was run. In TCRdb, the 5' RACE reads were re-called with MiXCR into one record per CDR3 protein. The sample has roughly 1,500,000 distinct CDR3 sequences, roughly 40% seen once. This clonotype was seen only once. Sequenced input: blood. The chain combines TRBV9 with TRBJ2-3, with 10 bases identical to TRBD1. The clonotype comes from a woman aged 18-30 years in good health. The CDR3 nucleotides read TGTGCCAGCAGCGCGCCGGGACAGGGGAACGCAGATACGCAGTATTTT. Its translation is CASSAPGQGNADTQYF.